A selection of T cell receptor beta chains follows, all from one sample in a study of blood T cells in healthy people across ages. TCRdb independently ran MiXCR on the 5' RACE reads; one entry per CDR3 protein. Of about 1,500,000 distinct CDR3 sequences listed, roughly 27% are singletons. Sequenced: blood. These TCRs come from a woman aged 30 to 39 in good health. CDR3s include the opening cysteine and the closing phenylalanine or tryptophan. The order of the fields is J gene, clone size, V gene, D gene, CDR3 protein, CDR3 DNA. A D gene is named only where the DNA matches it firmly. Size is omitted from some rows. Given values are once, few, many or a class for expanded clones.

TRBJ2-1,few,TRBV27,-,CASMLVPNSYNEQFF,TGTGCCAGCATGCTGGTCCCAAACTCCTACAATGAGCAGTTCTTC
TRBJ1-4,few,TRBV12-3/TRBV12-4,-,CASRSREGTNEKLFF,TGTGCCAGCAGGTCCAGGGAAGGAACTAATGAAAAACTGTTTTTT
TRBJ1-2,many,TRBV20-1,-,CSAGGSSNYGYTF,TGCAGTGCTGGGGGGAGTTCCAACTATGGCTACACCTTC
TRBJ2-7,-,TRBV11-2,-,CASNSLGGLSYEQYF,TGTGCCAGCAACTCCCTAGGGGGGCTGTCCTACGAGCAGTACTTC
TRBJ1-2,many,TRBV27,TRBD1,CASSWTGTDGYTF,TGTGCCAGCAGCTGGACAGGGACAGATGGCTACACCTTC
TRBJ2-5,many,TRBV2,TRBD2,CASSAQGAGLGQETQYF,TGTGCCAGCAGCGCTCAGGGAGCGGGGCTAGGACAAGAGACCCAGTACTTC
TRBJ2-1,many,TRBV20-1,TRBD2,CSARLAGVDNEQFF,TGCAGTGCTAGACTAGCGGGAGTAGACAATGAGCAGTTCTTC
TRBJ2-5,-,TRBV7-2,TRBD2,CASALWRGYQETQYF,TGTGCCAGCGCCCTCTGGCGGGGGTACCAAGAGACCCAGTACTTC
TRBJ2-7,once,TRBV7-2,-,CASRPPGSSYNEQYF,TGTGCCAGCAGGCCCCCAGGGAGCTCCTACAATGAGCAGTACTTC
TRBJ2-2,-,TRBV14,-,CASSQDLQTGELFF,TGTGCCAGCAGCCAAGATTTGCAAACCGGGGAGCTGTTTTTT
TRBJ1-1,-,TRBV6-6,-,CACRVYGTKAFF,TGTGCCTGCCGGGTTTACGGGACTAAAGCTTTCTTT
TRBJ2-5,-,TRBV5-1,TRBD1,CASSAQGALRETQYF,TGCGCCAGCAGCGCCCAGGGGGCGCTTCGAGAGACCCAGTACTTC
TRBJ2-5,many,TRBV7-2,-,CASSLGQAETQYF,TGTGCCAGCAGCTTAGGACAGGCAGAGACCCAGTACTTC
TRBJ2-5,many,TRBV6-4,TRBD1,CASSVRTGEEETQYF,TGTGCCAGCAGTGTTCGGACAGGGGAGGAAGAGACCCAGTACTTC
TRBJ2-1,-,TRBV2,TRBD2,CASSVESGGASYNEQFF,TGTGCCAGCAGTGTAGAGAGCGGGGGGGCCTCCTACAATGAGCAGTTCTTC
TRBJ2-3,-,TRBV6-2/TRBV6-3,-,CASRQEDTQYF,TGTGCCAGCAGGCAGGAGGATACGCAGTATTTT
TRBJ1-2,-,TRBV19,-,CASTDITGGYTF,TGTGCCAGTACGGACATCACGGGAGGCTACACCTTC
TRBJ1-2,few,TRBV29-1,-,CSAGTDPLVNYGYTF,TGCAGCGCCGGGACCGACCCTTTAGTAAACTATGGCTACACCTTC
TRBJ1-5,-,TRBV28,-,CASSSSDRQPQHF,TGTGCCAGCAGTTCCTCTGACAGACAGCCCCAGCATTTT
TRBJ1-1,-,TRBV12-3/TRBV12-4,-,CASSMRIGAEAFF,TGTGCCAGCAGTATGAGGATCGGGGCTGAAGCTTTCTTT
TRBJ2-5,-,TRBV9,-,CASSVVGGSGNEQYF,TGTGCCAGCAGCGTAGTAGGGGGATCAGGTAATGAGCAGTACTTC
TRBJ1-1,few,TRBV30,-,CAWSVGGNTEAFF,TGTGCCTGGAGTGTAGGGGGGAACACTGAAGCTTTCTTT
TRBJ2-7,-,TRBV12-3/TRBV12-4,TRBD1,CASSRQGARSYEQYF,TGTGCCAGCAGTCGACAGGGGGCGAGGTCCTACGAGCAGTACTTC
TRBJ2-7,many,TRBV12-3/TRBV12-4,-,CASRYRDPSYEQYF,TGTGCCAGCAGGTACCGGGACCCTAGCTACGAGCAGTACTTC
TRBJ2-7,-,TRBV20-1,-,CSARRLYEQYF,TGCAGTGCCCGCCGACTTTACGAGCAGTACTTC
TRBJ1-5,-,TRBV20-1,TRBD1,CSASTDGDRGLIPRTQHF,TGCAGTGCCAGCACCGACGGTGACAGGGGGTTGATTCCTCGGACCCAGCATTTT
TRBJ2-7,many,TRBV29-1,TRBD2,CSVTPGTNYEQYF,TGCAGCGTCACGCCCGGGACTAACTACGAGCAGTACTTC
TRBJ2-7,-,TRBV28,-,CACALTQNSYEQYF,TGTGCCTGCGCCCTTACCCAGAATAGCTACGAGCAGTACTTC
TRBJ1-5,few,TRBV12-3/TRBV12-4,-,CASSVDSRVQHF,TGTGCCAGCAGTGTCGACAGCAGGGTCCAGCATTTT
TRBJ2-7,-,TRBV9,-,CASSVGGDAYEQYF,TGTGCCAGCAGCGTAGGGGGTGACGCCTACGAGCAGTACTTC
TRBJ2-7,few,TRBV7-9,-,CASSLDARKRSSYEQYF,TGTGCCAGCAGCTTAGATGCACGGAAACGGAGCTCCTACGAGCAGTACTTC
TRBJ2-6,few,TRBV27,TRBD1,CASSLYGPGQGISGANVLTF,TGTGCCAGCAGTTTATACGGACCGGGACAGGGAATCTCTGGGGCCAACGTCCTGACTTTC
TRBJ1-2,-,TRBV10-3,-,CAISLGRAEGFYGYTF,TGTGCCATCAGCCTGGGACGCGCCGAGGGATTCTATGGCTACACCTTC
TRBJ1-6,-,TRBV2,-,CASSEPGEGTYNSPLHF,TGTGCCAGCAGTGAACCCGGGGAGGGCACCTATAATTCACCCCTCCACTTT
TRBJ1-3,-,TRBV6-5,-,CASSRDIRSGNTIYF,TGTGCCAGCAGTCGGGACATCCGCTCTGGAAACACCATATATTTT
TRBJ2-5,-,TRBV7-2,-,CASSSTAGRTREQYF,TGTGCCAGCAGCTCCACCGCAGGGAGGACGAGAGAGCAGTACTTC
TRBJ2-1,many,TRBV12-5,-,CASGLPRRGLVNEQFF,TGTGCTAGTGGTCTCCCTCGTAGAGGGTTGGTCAATGAGCAGTTCTTC
TRBJ2-7,-,TRBV24-1,-,CATSGFDRGSYEQYF,TGTGCCACCAGTGGGTTTGATAGGGGGTCCTACGAGCAGTACTTC
TRBJ1-5,few,TRBV10-3,TRBD1,CAISEGQVVDQPQHF,TGTGCCATCAGTGAGGGACAGGTAGTTGATCAGCCCCAGCATTTT
TRBJ2-1,few,TRBV18,TRBD2,CASSPARTSGREEQFF,TGTGCCAGCTCACCAGCGCGGACTAGCGGGAGAGAGGAGCAGTTCTTC
TRBJ2-7,-,TRBV12-3/TRBV12-4,TRBD2,CASTYSPGLGINEQYF,TGTGCCAGCACCTACAGTCCGGGACTAGGAATTAACGAGCAGTACTTC
TRBJ2-1,-,TRBV5-5,TRBD2,CASSYGGGPGISSYNEQFF,TGTGCCAGCAGCTATGGGGGAGGGCCAGGAATCAGTTCCTACAATGAGCAGTTCTTC
TRBJ2-7,-,TRBV21-1,-,CASSKVVAVSYEQYF,TGTGCCAGCAGCAAGGTGGTAGCGGTTTCCTACGAGCAGTACTTC
TRBJ2-5,-,TRBV20-1,TRBD2,CSASKGLAGSGQETQYF,TGCAGTGCTAGCAAGGGACTAGCGGGCTCGGGCCAAGAGACCCAGTACTTC
TRBJ2-7,once,TRBV2,-,CTSILGYEQYF,TGTACCAGCATCTTGGGTTACGAGCAGTACTTC
TRBJ2-4,-,TRBV10-3,-,CAISESPNTSFQYF,TGTGCCATCAGTGAGTCCCCAAACACTAGCTTCCAGTACTTC
TRBJ2-7,-,TRBV7-9,-,CARSPVEGAYEQYF,TGTGCCCGCAGCCCCGTCGAGGGGGCCTACGAGCAGTACTTC
TRBJ2-7,many,TRBV10-3,-,CATAGTGTYEQYF,TGTGCCACAGCCGGGACGGGCACCTACGAGCAGTACTTC